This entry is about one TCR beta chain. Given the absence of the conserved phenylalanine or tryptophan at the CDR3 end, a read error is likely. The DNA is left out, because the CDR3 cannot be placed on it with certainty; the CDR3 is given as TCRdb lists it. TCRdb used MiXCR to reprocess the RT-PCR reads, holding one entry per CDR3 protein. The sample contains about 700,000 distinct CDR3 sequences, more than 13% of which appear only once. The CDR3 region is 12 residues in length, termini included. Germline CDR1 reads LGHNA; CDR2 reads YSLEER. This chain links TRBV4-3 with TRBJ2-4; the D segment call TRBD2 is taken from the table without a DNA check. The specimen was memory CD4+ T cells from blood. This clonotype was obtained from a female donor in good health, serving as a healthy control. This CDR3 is CASSHPKPGLAG.